The 9 T cell receptor beta chains in this list originate from one sample, sequenced in a study of T cell repertoires in ileal Crohn's disease. Assay: immunoSEQ multiplex PCR; the TCRdb copy retains only in-frame clones and omits some. The data show 350 to 450 clones, about two thirds seen once. Lamina propria lymphocytes from surgical specimens were isolated on a density gradient before sorting. Sequencing was done on a sample of CD8+ T cells sorted from the ileum. The receptors originated from an adult with Crohn's disease.

The chain recombines TRBV19 with TRBJ2-7, with D perhaps matching TRBD2 (6 bases). Trimming took 2 bases from V and 5 from J, leaving 10 bases between them. Per the germline V gene, CDR1 is LNHDA and CDR2 is SQIVND (reference sequence). The CDR3 length is 13 residues. CDR3: CASSILGGHEQYF. The CDR3 nucleotides read TGTGCCAGTAGTATACTCGGGGGACACGAGCAGTACTTC. Complete variable domain (other parts from reference TRBV19 and TRBJ2-7): DGGITQSPKYLFRKEGQNVTLSCEQNLNHDAMYWYRQDPGQGLRLIYYSQIVNDFQKGDIAEGYSVSREKKESFPLTVTSAQKNPTAFYLCASSILGGHEQYFGPGTRLTVT.

This chain connects TRBV28 to TRBJ2-7; 10 bases map to TRBD2. The CDR3 spans 19 residues. The V gene end was trimmed by 5 bases and the J gene end by 1 base; junction bases not matched to a gene: 17. From germline, CDR1 is MDHEN and CDR2 SYDVKM. CDR3: CASSTNIGTSESISYEQYF. The CDR3 nucleotides read TGTGCCAGCAGTACTAACATAGGGACTAGCGAGTCGATATCCTACGAGCAGTACTTC.

The chain recombines TRBV7-9 with TRBJ2-3, with 9 bases aligning to TRBD1. CDR3 length: 16 residues. Germline trimming cut 5 bases from V and 0 bases from J; bases unmatched to any gene: 6. CDR1 SEHNR and CDR2 FQNEAQ come from the germline V gene (reference sequence). CDR3 residues: CASSVPGQGSTDTQYF. In DNA, the CDR3 is TGTGCCAGCAGCGTTCCGGGACAGGGTAGCACAGATACGCAGTATTTT.

This clone ranks as large (0.1 to 1%). The chain links TRBV29-1 to TRBJ2-1; the D gene is possibly TRBD1 (5 bases). Germline CDR1 and CDR2: SQVTM and ANQGSEA. CDR3 length equals 12 residues. Trimming stripped 6 bases from V and 15 bases from J, with 21 bases between. The CDR3, as DNA: TGCAGCGTCGTTGAAGGGGCCCACGTAACGTTCTTC. Translation: CSVVEGAHVTFF.

The genes are TRBV7-6 and TRBJ2-1; 8 nucleotides align to TRBD2. J gave up 8 bases and V 2 bases, and 8 bases lay outside the gene matches. This CDR3 is 15 amino acids long. CDR1 SGHVS and CDR2 FNYEAQ come from the germline V gene. The CDR3 is CASSLSGGPVDEQFF. CDR3 bases: TGTGCCAGCAGCTTATCGGGGGGGCCCGTAGATGAGCAGTTCTTC.

J is TRBJ1-4 and V is TRBV16; 7 bases match TRBD1. This CDR3 region has 15 residues. V trimming: 6 bases; J trimming: 1 base; junction bases outside the gene matches: 5. Germline CDR1 reads KGHSY; CDR2 reads FQNENV. The CDR3, as DNA: TGTGCCAGCAGTCCCCAGGGGGGAACTAATGAAAAACTGTTTTTT. Translation: CASSPQGGTNEKLFF.

This rearrangement joins TRBV27 to TRBJ1-1, with 7 bases matching TRBD1. The CDR3 loop spans 15 amino acids. Trimming at V came to 4 bases and at J to 0 bases, leaving 5 bases not matched to a gene. Germline V lookup: CDR1 MNHEY, CDR2 SMNVEV (reference sequence). CDR3 sequence: CASSWTGGLNTEAFF. CDR3 nucleotide sequence: TGTGCCAGCAGTTGGACAGGCGGCTTGAACACTGAAGCTTTCTTT.

The rearrangement links TRBV2 to TRBJ1-1; D perhaps matches TRBD1 (6 bases). Trimming took off 3 bases at V and 5 bases at J, with 16 bases between the two ends. This CDR3 has 15 residues. The germline V gene encodes CDR1 SNHLY and CDR2 FYNNEI. The CDR3 nucleotides are TGTGCCAGCAGTGACAACAGGGCTGAGAGGACTGAAGCTTTCTTT. Protein product: CASSDNRAERTEAFF. Full variable domain (rest looked up from reference TRBV2 and TRBJ1-1): EPEVTQTPSHQVTQMGQEVILRCVPISNHLYFYWYRQILGQKVEFLVSFYNNEISEKSEIFDDQFSVERPDGSNFTLKIRSTKLEDSAMYFCASSDNRAERTEAFFGQGTRLTVV.

This clone was detected a few times. The chain has TRBV28 and TRBJ1-6, with TRBD1 matching over 9 bases. Trimming took 5 bases from V and 10 from J; bases not matched to a gene: 6. Germline CDR1 and CDR2: MDHEN and SYDVKM. The CDR3 sequence is 14 residues long. The CDR3, as DNA: TGTGCCAGCAGTCTGGGACAGGGAGGCTCACCCCTCCACTTT. Amino acids: CASSLGQGGSPLHF.